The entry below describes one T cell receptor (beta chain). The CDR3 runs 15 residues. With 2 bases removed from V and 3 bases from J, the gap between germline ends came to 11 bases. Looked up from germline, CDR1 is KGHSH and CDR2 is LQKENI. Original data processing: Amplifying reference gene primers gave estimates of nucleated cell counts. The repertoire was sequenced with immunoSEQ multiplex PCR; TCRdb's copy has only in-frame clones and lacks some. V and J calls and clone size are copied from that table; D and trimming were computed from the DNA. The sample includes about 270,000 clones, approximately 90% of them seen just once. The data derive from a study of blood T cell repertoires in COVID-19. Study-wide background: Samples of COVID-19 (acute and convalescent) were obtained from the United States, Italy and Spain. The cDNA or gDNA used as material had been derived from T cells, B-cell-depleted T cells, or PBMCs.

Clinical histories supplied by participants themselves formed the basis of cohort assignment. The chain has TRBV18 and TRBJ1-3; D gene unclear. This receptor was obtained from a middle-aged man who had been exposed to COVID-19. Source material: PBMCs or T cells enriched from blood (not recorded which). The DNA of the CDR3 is TGTGCCAGCTCACCAAACGCGTTGGTTGGAAACACCATATATTTT. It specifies CASSPNALVGNTIYF.